Presented here are 14 T cell receptor beta chains from one specimen sequenced in a study of blood T cell repertoires in COVID-19. Assay used: immunoSEQ multiplex PCR; TCRdb lists only in-frame clones, some missing. The sample records about 530,000 clones, 85% to 90% being singletons. Specimen: peripheral blood. These receptors came from a woman in her fifties or sixties with COVID-19, enrolled during active disease.

The table lists this clone with a count of one. The chain uses TRBV7-8 and TRBJ2-4; maybe TRBD1 (5 bases). CDR1 is SGHVS, CDR2 FQNEAQ, per germline. V lost 1 base and J 4 bases, leaving 11 bases between the germline ends. The CDR3 is 15 amino acids. The DNA for the CDR3 is TGTGCCAGCAGCTTAGGGGGCAACCCAAAAAACATTCAGTACTTC. It specifies CASSLGGNPKNIQYF.

The chain carries TRBV6-5 and TRBJ2-3; a possible D gene is TRBD2 (6 bases). There are 13 residues in the CDR3. The germline V gene encodes CDR1 MNHEY and CDR2 SVGAGI. V lost 7 bases and J 3 bases, leaving 11 bases between the germline ends. The chain's CDR3 is CASNSRGTDTQYF. The DNA for the CDR3 is TGTGCCAGCAATTCTCGGGGGACAGATACGCAGTATTTT.

J is TRBJ2-1 and V is TRBV5-1, with D perhaps matching TRBD1 (7 bases). Germline V gives CDR1 SGHRS, CDR2 YFSETQ. Trimming removed 4 bases at V and 7 bases at J, with 15 bases between. The CDR3 loop spans 14 amino acids. CDR3 in DNA: TGCGCCAGCAGCCCGGTGACAGGGAGGAATGAGCAGTTCTTC. Its translation: CASSPVTGRNEQFF.

The CDR3 protein is CASSFGQGRSYEQYF. The DNA of the CDR3 is TGTGCCAGCAGTTTTGGACAGGGGCGCTCCTACGAGCAGTACTTC. The V call is TRBV6-5, the J call TRBJ2-7; TRBD1 matches 9 bases. This CDR3 is built from 15 residues. Per germline, CDR1 MNHEY and CDR2 SVGAGI. Unmatched junction bases numbered 4, after V lost 4 bases and J lost 0 bases.

Only a few counts were recorded for this clone. The chain combines TRBV19 with TRBJ1-6, with D unclear. Germline V gene sequence: CDR1 LNHDA, CDR2 SQIVND (reference sequence). This CDR3 contains 14 residues. V lost 5 bases and J lost 3, with 8 bases in between. CDR3 coding DNA: TGTGCCAGTAGTGAGGGATTCTATAATTCACCCCTCCACTTT. Translation gives CASSEGFYNSPLHF.

The gene calls are TRBV30 and TRBJ1-2; D unclear. V gave up 0 bases and J gave up 8 bases, with 13 bases separating them. Germline-derived CDR1 and CDR2 are GTSNPN and SVGIG (reference sequence). The CDR3 is 13 amino acids. The CDR3: CAWSVGHTGGYTF. CDR3 bases: TGTGCCTGGAGTGTAGGTCATACGGGAGGCTACACCTTC.

The chain is built from TRBV3-1 (or the pseudogene TRBV3-2) and TRBJ1-2; 8 positions agree with TRBD1. The germline V gene encodes CDR1 LGHDT and CDR2 YNNKEL (reference sequence). V was pared by 6 bases and J by 0 bases, with 3 bases of the junction left unmatched. There are 14 residues in the CDR3. CDR3 in amino acids: CASSQTGANYGYTF. CDR3 in DNA: TGTGCCAGCAGTCAGACAGGGGCTAACTATGGCTACACCTTC.

This sequence joins TRBV15 and TRBJ2-3; D is unclear. The CDR3 totals 15 residues. CDR1 LNHNV and CDR2 YYDKDF come from the germline V gene (reference sequence). Trimming pared 1 base from V and 6 bases from J, leaving 14 bases between. CDR3 amino acids: CATSRALLGIDTQYF. The CDR3 nucleotides are TGTGCCACCAGCAGAGCGCTGCTAGGCATTGATACGCAGTATTTT.

This chain connects TRBV19 to TRBJ1-1, with 9 positions matching TRBD1. The CDR3 covers 16 residues. V dropped 1 base and J dropped 3; count of bases not matched to a gene: 6. Germline V lookup: CDR1 LNHDA, CDR2 SQIVND (reference sequence). The CDR3 protein is CASSIAGQGPDTEAFF. CDR3 nucleotides: TGTGCCAGTAGTATAGCCGGACAGGGGCCGGACACTGAAGCTTTCTTT.

The chain carries TRBV24-1 and TRBJ1-2; 8 bases are a match to TRBD1. The germline V gene has CDR1 KGHDR and CDR2 SFDVKD. The CDR3 extends over 14 amino acids. The V and J ends lost 5 bases and 3 bases, in that order; junction bases with no gene match: 4. In DNA, the CDR3 is TGTGCCACCAGTGCTACGGGACAGGACTATGGCTACACCTTC. It encodes CATSATGQDYGYTF.

The rearrangement joins TRBV24-1 to TRBJ2-5; D is perhaps TRBD2 (6 bases). Trimming removed 8 bases from V and 5 bases from J, with 14 bases in between. The CDR3 has 13 amino acids. CDR1 is KGHDR, CDR2 SFDVKD, per germline. The CDR3 is CATNARLGETQYF. CDR3 DNA sequence: TGTGCCACCAATGCGAGACTAGGGGAGACCCAGTACTTC.

The chain uses TRBV18 and TRBJ2-7, with 9 nucleotides matching TRBD1. This CDR3 spans 17 amino acids. Germline V gene lookup returns CDR1 KGHSH and CDR2 LQKENI. V gave up 2 bases and J gave up 4 bases; unmatched junction bases: 12. DNA for the CDR3: TGTGCCAGCTCACCAGGGGTGTCGGGACAGGGTGGTTACGAGCAGTACTTC. Residues: CASSPGVSGQGGYEQYF.

J is TRBJ2-3 and V is TRBV28, with 9 nucleotides matching TRBD2. Germline values: CDR1 MDHEN, CDR2 SYDVKM. With 9 bases clipped from V and 7 bases from J, the junction kept 17 bases outside the gene matches. The CDR3 loop spans 16 amino acids. The DNA for the CDR3 is TGTGCCAGTCTCGGGGGGACTAGCCTTCCCTCAAATACGCAGTATTTT. Its protein is CASLGGTSLPSNTQYF.

The chain recombines TRBV6-5 with TRBJ2-3; D is perhaps TRBD1 (6 bases). V dropped 5 bases and J dropped 4 bases, with 13 bases sitting between them. CDR1 is MNHEY, CDR2 SVGAGI, per germline. The CDR3 length is 14 residues. The CDR3 DNA reads TGTGCCAGCAGTAGCGGTGAGGGGGCAGATACGCAGTATTTT. This sequence encodes CASSSGEGADTQYF.